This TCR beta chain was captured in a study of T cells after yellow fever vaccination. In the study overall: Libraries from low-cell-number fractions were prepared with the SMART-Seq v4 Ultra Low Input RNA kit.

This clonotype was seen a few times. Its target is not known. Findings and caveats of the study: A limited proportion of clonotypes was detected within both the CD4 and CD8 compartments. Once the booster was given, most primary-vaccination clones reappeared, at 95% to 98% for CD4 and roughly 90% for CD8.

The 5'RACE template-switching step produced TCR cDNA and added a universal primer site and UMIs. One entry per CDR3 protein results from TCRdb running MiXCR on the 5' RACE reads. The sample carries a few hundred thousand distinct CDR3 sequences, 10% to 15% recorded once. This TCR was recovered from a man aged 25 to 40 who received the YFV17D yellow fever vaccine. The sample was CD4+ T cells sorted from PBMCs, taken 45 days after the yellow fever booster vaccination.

CDR3 bases: TGCAGTGCCATCTCCACTAGCGGGAGCCCCGGTAATACGCAGTATTTT. This gives the protein CSAISTSGSPGNTQYF. The chain couples TRBV20-1 to TRBJ2-3; 11 bases map to TRBD2. The germline CDR1 and CDR2 sequences are DFQATT and SNEGSKA (reference sequence). CDR3 length: 16 residues. After removal of 6 bases from V and 7 bases from J, the junction contained 15 bases not matched to a gene.